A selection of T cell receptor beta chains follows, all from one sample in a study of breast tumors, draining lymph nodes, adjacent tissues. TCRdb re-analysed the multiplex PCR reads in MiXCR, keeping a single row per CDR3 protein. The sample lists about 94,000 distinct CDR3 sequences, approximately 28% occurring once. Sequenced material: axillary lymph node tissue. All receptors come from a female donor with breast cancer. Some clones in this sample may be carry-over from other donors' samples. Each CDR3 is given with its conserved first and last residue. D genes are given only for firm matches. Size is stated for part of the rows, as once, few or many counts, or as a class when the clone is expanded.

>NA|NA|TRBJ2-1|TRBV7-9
TGTGCCAGCAGCTTAGCGGGAACTCTCAATGAGCAGTTCTTC
CASSLAGTLNEQFF
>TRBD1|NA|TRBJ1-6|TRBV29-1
TGCAGCGTTGGAGGGACAGGGGGCCCTAGCTCCTATAATTCACCCCTCCACTTT
CSVGGTGGPSSYNSPLHF
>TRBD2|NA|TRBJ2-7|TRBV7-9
TGTGCCAGCAGCCCCCAACCGGGACTATCCTACGAGCAGTACTTC
CASSPQPGLSYEQYF
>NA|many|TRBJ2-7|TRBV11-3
TGTGCCAGCAGCTTAGATCTAAACAGGTGCGAGCAGTACTTC
CASSLDLNRCEQYF
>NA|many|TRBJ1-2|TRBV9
TGTGCCAGCAGCGTAGACGGTGGGAGCTATGGCTACACCTTC
CASSVDGGSYGYTF
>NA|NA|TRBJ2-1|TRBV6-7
TGTGCCAGCAGTTATTCCCGCACAGAAAATGAGCAGTTCTTC
CASSYSRTENEQFF
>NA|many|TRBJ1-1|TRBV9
TGTGCCAGCAGCGGGGCAGACCTCACTGAAGCTTTCTTT
CASSGADLTEAFF
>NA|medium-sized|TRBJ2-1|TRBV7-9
TGTGCCAGCAGCTTAAGCACCCGGGGAACTGATGAGCAGTTCTTC
CASSLSTRGTDEQFF
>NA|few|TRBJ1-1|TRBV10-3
TGTGCCATCAGTGAACGGGAGAACACTGAAGCTTTCTTT
CAISERENTEAFF
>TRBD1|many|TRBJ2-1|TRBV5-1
TGCGCCAGCAGCTGGGGACAGGGTTCAAACAATGAGCAGTTCTTC
CASSWGQGSNNEQFF
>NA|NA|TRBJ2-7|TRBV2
TGTGCTAGAGATATAGGGGCGACAGTCTACGAGCAGTACTTC
CARDIGATVYEQYF
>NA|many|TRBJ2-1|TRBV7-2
TGTGCCAGCAGCGCTGGGCAGGGCTACAATGAGCAGTTCTTC
CASSAGQGYNEQFF
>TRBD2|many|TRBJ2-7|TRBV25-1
TGTGCCAGCAGTGAACTCTTCGGGGGGATGGACGAGCAGTACTTC
CASSELFGGMDEQYF
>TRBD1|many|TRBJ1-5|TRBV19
TGTGCCAGTAGTGCCACAGGGGGCTCTCAGCCCCAGCATTTT
CASSATGGSQPQHF
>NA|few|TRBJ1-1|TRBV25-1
TGTGCCAGCAGTGATTGGAGGAACACTGAAGCTTTCTTT
CASSDWRNTEAFF
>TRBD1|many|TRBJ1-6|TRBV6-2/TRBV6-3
TGTGCCAGCAGCCCCCGGACAGGCTCCTATAATTCACCCCTCCACTTT
CASSPRTGSYNSPLHF
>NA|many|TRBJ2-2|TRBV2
TGTGCCAGCAGTCAGGGCATGGGATATGGCGGGGAGCTGTTTTTT
CASSQGMGYGGELFF
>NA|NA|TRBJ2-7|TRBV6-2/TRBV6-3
TGTGCCAGCAGTTATTGGGGGGCGGGTTACGAGCAGTACTTC
CASSYWGAGYEQYF
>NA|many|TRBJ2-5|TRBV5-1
TGCGCCAGCAGCTCACAGGGAGCCCAAGAGACCCAGTACTTC
CASSSQGAQETQYF
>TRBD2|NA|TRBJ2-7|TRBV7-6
TGTGCCAGCAGCATTAGCGGGGAGGAGCACTTC
CASSISGEEHF
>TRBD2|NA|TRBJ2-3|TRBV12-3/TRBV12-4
TGTGCCAGCAGCGGCATAGCGGGGCGCACAGATACACAGTATTTT
CASSGIAGRTDTQYF
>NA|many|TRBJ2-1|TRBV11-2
TGTGCCAGCAGCTTAGGAGGGGTCAGGGATTGGTCCTACAATGAGCAGTTCTTC
CASSLGGVRDWSYNEQFF
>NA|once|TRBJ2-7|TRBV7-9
TGTGCCAGCAGCCGGACACCCTACGAGCAGTACTTC
CASSRTPYEQYF
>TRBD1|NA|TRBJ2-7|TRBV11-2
TGTGCCAGCAGCTTATCGGACAGGGGGCGGATAACACCTATTTACGAGCAGTACTTC
CASSLSDRGRITPIYEQYF
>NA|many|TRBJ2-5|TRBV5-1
TGCGCCAGCAGCCTAAATCTAGCGCAGGAGACCCAGTACTTC
CASSLNLAQETQYF
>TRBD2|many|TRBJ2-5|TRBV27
TGTGCCAGCAGACCGGGACTAGCGGGGTGGGAGACCCAGTACTTC
CASRPGLAGWETQYF
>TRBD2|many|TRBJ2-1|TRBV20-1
TGCAGTGCCCCCCCCGGACTAGCGGGCTATAGCTCCTACAATGAGCAGTTCTTC
CSAPPGLAGYSSYNEQFF
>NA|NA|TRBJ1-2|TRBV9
TGTGCCAGCAGCGTAGGACAGCCCTATGGCTACACCTTC
CASSVGQPYGYTF
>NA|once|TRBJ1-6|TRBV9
TGTGCCAGCAGCCCCCGCGCGGGGGCTTCACCCCTCCACTTT
CASSPRAGASPLHF
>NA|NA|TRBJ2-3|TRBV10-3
TGTGCCATCAGTGAGTCGAAGGCCCAGAGCACAGATATGCAGTATTTT
CAISESKAQSTDMQYF
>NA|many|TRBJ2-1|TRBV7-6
TGTGCCAGCAGCTTAGTCCGGGCGGAGCAGTTCTTC
CASSLVRAEQFF
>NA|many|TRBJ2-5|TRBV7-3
TGTGCCAGCAGCTTAGGGGGGCTCCTTGAAGAGACCCAGTACTTC
CASSLGGLLEETQYF
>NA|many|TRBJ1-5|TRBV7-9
TGTGCCAGCAGCTTAGCGCAGAAAAATCAGCCCCAGCATTTT
CASSLAQKNQPQHF
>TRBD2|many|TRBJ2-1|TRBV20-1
TGCAGTGCCCTGGCTAGCGGTTACAATGAGCAGTTCTTC
CSALASGYNEQFF
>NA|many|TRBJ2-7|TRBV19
TGTGCCAGTAGTCTGGTTGGACTCAACTACGAGCGGTACTTC
CASSLVGLNYERYF
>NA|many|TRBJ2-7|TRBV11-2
TGTGCCAGCAGTTCACTAGCGTTTGGGGGCTCCGAGCAGTACTTC
CASSSLAFGGSEQYF
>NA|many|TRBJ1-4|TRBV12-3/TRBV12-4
TGTGCCAGCAGTAGCCTGGGAAATGAAAAACTGTTTTTT
CASSSLGNEKLFF